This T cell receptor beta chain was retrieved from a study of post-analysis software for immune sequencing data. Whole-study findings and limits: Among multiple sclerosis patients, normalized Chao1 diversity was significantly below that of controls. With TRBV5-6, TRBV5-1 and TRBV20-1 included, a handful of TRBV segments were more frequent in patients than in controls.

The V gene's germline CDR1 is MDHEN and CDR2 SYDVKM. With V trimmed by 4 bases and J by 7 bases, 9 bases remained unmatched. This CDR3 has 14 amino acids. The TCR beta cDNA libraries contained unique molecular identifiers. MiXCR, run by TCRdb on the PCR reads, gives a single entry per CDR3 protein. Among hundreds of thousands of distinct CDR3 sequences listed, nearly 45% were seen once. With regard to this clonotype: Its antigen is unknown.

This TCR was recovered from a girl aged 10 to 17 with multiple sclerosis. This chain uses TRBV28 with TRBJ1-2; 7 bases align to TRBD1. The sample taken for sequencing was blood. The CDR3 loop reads CASSSTGKIGGYTF. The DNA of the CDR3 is TGTGCCAGCAGTTCGACAGGGAAAATAGGTGGCTACACCTTC.